Following are 26 T cell receptor beta chains from one sample sequenced in a study of shared clonotypes between healthy human individuals. Produced via immunoSEQ multiplex PCR; TCRdb's table is partial and in-frame only. In the table there are 2 million or so clones, roughly 94% of which are singletons. Sequenced material: naive CD4+ T cells sorted from blood. Subset in this sample: CD45RA+ positively selected. The receptors derive from a man younger than 30 in good health.

The rearrangement links TRBV5-1 to TRBJ2-1; maybe TRBD2 (6 bases). The CDR3 is made up of 14 amino acids. Trimming stripped 4 bases from V and 10 bases from J, with 18 bases between. Germline V gene sequence: CDR1 SGHRS, CDR2 YFSETQ. CDR3: CASSVAGPSAEQFF. DNA of the CDR3: TGCGCCAGCAGCGTGGCGGGACCCTCCGCCGAGCAGTTCTTC.

This rearrangement joins TRBV7-2 to TRBJ1-5, with D possibly matching TRBD1 (5 bases). CDR1 and CDR2 (germline): SGHTA, FQGNSA. V was trimmed by 1 base and J by 5 bases, leaving 9 bases between them. The CDR3 length is 14 residues. CDR3 DNA sequence: TGTGCCAGCAGCTTAGTGATAGGGGATCAGCCCCAGCATTTT. It translates to CASSLVIGDQPQHF. The full variable domain, completed using reference TRBV7-2 and TRBJ1-5, is GAGVSQSPSNKVTEKGKDVELRCDPISGHTALYWYRQSLGQGLEFLIYFQGNSAPDKSGLPSDRFSAERTGGSVSTLTIQRTQQEDSAVYLCASSLVIGDQPQHFGDGTRLSIL.

The CDR3 DNA sequence: TGCGCCAGCAGTTCTTCAGGGTGGGATGGCTACACCTTC. This sequence encodes CASSSSGWDGYTF. The chain is built from TRBV5-1 and TRBJ1-2; tentative D call: TRBD1 (5 bases). The CDR3 consists of 13 residues. The germline V gene has CDR1 SGHRS and CDR2 YFSETQ. V lost 5 bases and J 6 bases, leaving 14 bases between the germline ends.

This clone has a single count. The chain recombines TRBV18 with TRBJ2-1; D is ambiguous. This CDR3 comprises 16 residues. The V and J ends lost 3 bases and 1 base respectively, with 13 bases between them. Germline V gene sequence: CDR1 KGHSH, CDR2 LQKENI. The CDR3 is CASSPNSAPSYNEQFF. CDR3 DNA: TGTGCCAGCTCACCCAACTCGGCTCCATCCTACAATGAGCAGTTCTTC.

The rearrangement links TRBV6-1 to TRBJ1-6; no clear D. CDR1 MNHNS and CDR2 SASEGT come from the germline V gene. CDR3 size: 15 residues. Trimming removed 5 bases at V and 7 bases at J, with 15 bases between. The CDR3 region has the DNA TGTGCCAGCAGTAACACCGGGGTCGGCAATTCACCCCTCCACTTT. This encodes CASSNTGVGNSPLHF.

The CDR3 loop is CASSDEPGRGETQYF. The DNA of the CDR3 is TGCGCCAGCAGTGATGAGCCCGGACGGGGGGAGACCCAGTACTTC. The V call is TRBV10-2, the J call TRBJ2-5; TRBD2 is a possible D gene (6 bases). V was clipped by 3 bases and J by 5 bases, with 16 bases between them. The CDR3 is 15 amino acids. From germline, CDR1 is WSHSY and CDR2 SAAADI.

The CDR3 nucleotides read TGTGCCAGCATCCAAACCCAGGTTTGGGTTGAAAAACTGTTTTTT. It translates to CASIQTQVWVEKLFF. V is TRBV2 and J is TRBJ1-4; D not resolved. V was trimmed by 7 bases and J by 7 bases, leaving 19 bases between them. The germline V gene has CDR1 SNHLY and CDR2 FYNNEI. The CDR3 covers 15 residues.

The chain combines TRBV10-3 with TRBJ2-1, with 8 bases matching TRBD2. The CDR3 length is 16 residues. CDR1 is ENHRY, CDR2 SYGVKD, per germline. Trimming cost V 0 bases and J 4 bases; bases outside gene matches: 5. CDR3 coding DNA: TGTGCCATCAGTGAGTCTAGCGGGAACCAATACAATGAGCAGTTCTTC. Residues: CAISESSGNQYNEQFF.

The rearrangement uses TRBV6-6 and TRBJ1-1, with a tentative D call TRBD1 (5 bases). Germline V gene sequence: CDR1 MNHNY, CDR2 SVGAGI (reference sequence). V was clipped by 2 bases and J by 3 bases, with 10 bases between them. This CDR3 is built from 14 residues. CDR3 DNA sequence: TGTGCCAGCAGTTACAATTCAGGGTACACTGAAGCTTTCTTT. This encodes CASSYNSGYTEAFF.

The chain couples TRBV7-2 to TRBJ2-5; 9 positions agree with TRBD2. Trimming cost V 5 bases and J 7 bases; bases outside gene matches: 8. Germline V gene lookup returns CDR1 SGHTA and CDR2 FQGNSA. The CDR3 length is 14 residues. This CDR3 is CASSGGWREGTQYF. CDR3 in DNA: TGTGCCAGCAGCGGGGGATGGCGGGAGGGGACCCAGTACTTC. Full variable domain (remainder filled in from reference TRBV7-2 and TRBJ2-5): GAGVSQSPSNKVTEKGKDVELRCDPISGHTALYWYRQSLGQGLEFLIYFQGNSAPDKSGLPSDRFSAERTGGSVSTLTIQRTQQEDSAVYLCASSGGWREGTQYFGPGTRLLVL.

V usage is TRBV30 and J usage is TRBJ1-2; 9 bases fit TRBD1. The CDR3 sequence is 15 residues long. Germline CDR1 GTSNPN, CDR2 SVGIG (reference sequence). With 2 bases clipped from V and 4 bases from J, the junction kept 8 bases outside the gene matches. The CDR3 coding sequence is TGTGCCTGGAGTTTACAGGGGGCGATACCCTATGGCTACACCTTC. Protein: CAWSLQGAIPYGYTF.

The DNA for the CDR3 is TGTGCCTGGAAAACAGAAGAGACCCAGTACTTC. This sequence encodes CAWKTEETQYF. This sequence joins TRBV30 and TRBJ2-5, with D uncertain. Germline CDR1 GTSNPN, CDR2 SVGIG (reference sequence). V was cut by 4 bases and J by 3 bases, with 6 bases left in between. The CDR3 is 11 residues long. The full variable domain, rest sourced from reference TRBV30 and TRBJ2-5, is SQTIHQWPATLVQPVGSPLSLECTVEGTSNPNLYWYRQAAGRGLQLLFYSVGIGQISSEVPQNLSASRPQDRQFILSSKKLLLSDSGFYLCAWKTEETQYFGPGTRLLVL.

The V gene is TRBV28, the J gene TRBJ1-3; D is ambiguous. The V gene's germline CDR1 is MDHEN and CDR2 SYDVKM. The CDR3 is 15 residues long. Trimming took off 7 bases at V and 0 bases at J, with 13 bases between the two ends. CDR3 nucleotides: TGTGCCAGCACACTAGAGGCTTACTCTGGAAACACCATATATTTT. Residues: CASTLEAYSGNTIYF. Using reference TRBV28 and TRBJ1-3 for the parts outside the CDR3, the full variable domain is DVKVTQSSRYLVKRTGEKVFLECVQDMDHENMFWYRQDPGLGLRLIYFSYDVKMKEKGDIPEGYSVSREKKERFSLILESASTNQTSMYLCASTLEAYSGNTIYFGEGSWLTVV.

J is TRBJ2-1 and V is TRBV4-2; D not certain. The CDR3 loop spans 13 amino acids. Trimming stripped 6 bases from V and 6 bases from J, with 12 bases between. Germline CDR1 reads LGHNA; CDR2 reads YNFKEQ. As DNA, the CDR3 is TGTGCCAGCAGACAGCTCCCCGCCAATGAGCAGTTCTTC. The encoded protein is CASRQLPANEQFF.

The CDR3 protein is CASSGRGNTEAFF. The CDR3 region has the DNA TGTGCCAGCTCAGGCAGGGGTAACACTGAAGCTTTCTTT. The chain has TRBV18 and TRBJ1-1; TRBD1 is a possible D gene (6 bases). CDR1 and CDR2 (germline): KGHSH, LQKENI. Trimming pared 5 bases from V and 2 bases from J, leaving 9 bases between. The CDR3 totals 13 residues.

As regards this clone: A junction boundary mismatches the germline segment, possibly from a read error. This chain links TRBV13 with TRBJ2-7; the D is unclear. This CDR3 has 12 amino acids. The germline V gene has CDR1 PRHDT and CDR2 FYEKMQ (reference sequence). CDR3 residues: CASSSSPGLAFF. DNA of the CDR3: TGTGCCAGCAGCTCATCACCGGGTTTGGCTTTCTTC.

This chain connects TRBV18 to TRBJ2-5, with a possible D match to TRBD2 (5 bases). V gave up 3 bases and J gave up 2 bases, with 10 bases separating them. Germline-derived CDR1 and CDR2 are KGHSH and LQKENI. CDR3 size: 14 residues. The CDR3 reads CASSPNEGQETQYF. In nucleotides, the CDR3 is TGTGCCAGCTCACCGAATGAGGGACAAGAGACCCAGTACTTC.

The chain carries TRBV9 and TRBJ2-3; 9 nucleotides line up with TRBD2. The CDR3 sequence is 15 residues long. Looked up from germline, CDR1 is SGDLS and CDR2 is YYNGEE. The ends lost 2 bases at V and 2 bases at J; junction bases unmatched: 3. The CDR3 DNA reads TGTGCCAGCAGCGTTAGCGGGGGAATCACAGATACGCAGTATTTT. Its translation: CASSVSGGITDTQYF.

The chain is built from TRBV6-5 and TRBJ1-1; D gene unclear. V gave up 0 bases and J gave up 1 base, with 6 bases separating them. Per the germline V gene, CDR1 is MNHEY and CDR2 is SVGAGI. The CDR3 loop spans 14 amino acids. CDR3 residues: CASSYSQANTEAFF. The CDR3 DNA is TGTGCCAGCAGTTACTCTCAGGCGAACACTGAAGCTTTCTTT.

The CDR3: CASSESRGGRNTGELFF. CDR3 nucleotides: TGCGCCAGCAGTGAGTCACGGGGCGGGAGGAACACCGGGGAGCTGTTTTTT. The genes are TRBV10-1 and TRBJ2-2, with TRBD2 identical over 7 bases. The CDR3 extends over 17 amino acids. Germline CDR1 is WNHNN and CDR2 is SYGVQD (reference sequence). V dropped 0 bases and J dropped 1; count of bases not matched to a gene: 5.

This rearrangement joins TRBV2 to TRBJ1-1; 7 nucleotides agree with TRBD1. This CDR3 is built from 17 residues. CDR1 and CDR2 (germline): SNHLY, FYNNEI. The ends lost 5 bases at V and 1 base at J; junction bases unmatched: 13. CDR3 amino acids: CASSPRQGAWTNTEAFF. CDR3 coding DNA: TGTGCCAGCAGTCCACGACAGGGTGCTTGGACGAACACTGAAGCTTTCTTT.

This clone was seen once. The chain employs TRBV18 and TRBJ2-5; D may correspond to TRBD1 or TRBD2 (5 bases each). CDR3 length equals 13 residues. V lost 3 bases to trimming and J lost 4 bases, with 9 bases between them. Per the germline V gene, CDR1 is KGHSH and CDR2 is LQKENI. CDR3 DNA sequence: TGTGCCAGCTCACCCGGGGCGGTAGAGACCCAGTACTTC. Its translation is CASSPGAVETQYF.

On this clone: Distinct nucleotide sequences in the sample also encode this CDR3. The V and J genes are TRBV9 and TRBJ2-5, with D possibly matching TRBD1 (9 bases). Germline CDR1 is SGDLS and CDR2 is YYNGEE. V lost 5 bases, J lost 3 bases, and 14 bases lay in between. The CDR3 runs to 14 residues. CDR3 nucleotide sequence: TGTGCCAGCAGTAGCGGGACAGGGAAAGAGACCCAGTACTTC. Translated: CASSSGTGKETQYF.

This rearrangement joins TRBV2 to TRBJ1-4; D not resolved. This CDR3 contains 12 residues. V was cut by 7 bases and J by 4 bases, with 7 bases left in between. From germline, CDR1 is SNHLY and CDR2 FYNNEI. CDR3 DNA sequence: TGTGCCAGCAAGCGGTATAATGAAAAACTGTTTTTT. As protein: CASKRYNEKLFF.

V and J are TRBV30 and TRBJ1-2; tentatively, D is TRBD1 (5 bases). From germline, CDR1 is GTSNPN and CDR2 SVGIG (reference sequence). The CDR3 runs 13 residues. V lost 2 bases to trimming and J lost 6 bases, with 13 bases between them. CDR3 amino acids: CAWSRTGGDGYTF. The CDR3 nucleotides read TGTGCCTGGAGTCGAACGGGGGGGGATGGCTACACCTTC.

The rearrangement links TRBV5-8 to TRBJ1-1, with 7 nucleotides matching TRBD1. Germline CDR1 is SGHTS and CDR2 is YDEGEE. With V trimmed by 4 bases and J by 6 bases, 15 bases remained unmatched. The CDR3 is 16 amino acids. The CDR3 nucleotides read TGTGCCAGCAGCCAGGGGGGAGACCGCGGGTTTGCTGAAGCTTTCTTT. Amino acid sequence: CASSQGGDRGFAEAFF.